The T cell receptor (beta chain) described here comes from a study of blood T cell repertoires in COVID-19. Study-level background: Whether acute or convalescent, the COVID-19 samples came from the United States, Italy and Spain.

This table comes from immunoSEQ multiplex PCR, and its TCRdb copy is limited to in-frame clones, with some not included. Of about 250,000 clones in the sample, 85% to 90% were seen once. The study recruited people aged about 18 to 89 years across approximately 23 US areas. The CDR3 is 15 residues long. The germline V gene encodes CDR1 LGHDT and CDR2 YNNKEL (reference sequence). V shed 1 base and J shed 2 bases, with 10 bases lying between them. The rearrangement joins TRBV3-1 (or the pseudogene TRBV3-2) to TRBJ2-3, with D possibly TRBD2 on 6 matching bases. The specimen sequenced was PBMCs or T cells enriched from blood (not recorded which). This sequence originates from a middle-aged man who had recovered from COVID-19. CDR3 in DNA: TGTGCCAGCAGCCAAGTAGGGACTTACACAGATACGCAGTATTTT. This sequence encodes CASSQVGTYTDTQYF.